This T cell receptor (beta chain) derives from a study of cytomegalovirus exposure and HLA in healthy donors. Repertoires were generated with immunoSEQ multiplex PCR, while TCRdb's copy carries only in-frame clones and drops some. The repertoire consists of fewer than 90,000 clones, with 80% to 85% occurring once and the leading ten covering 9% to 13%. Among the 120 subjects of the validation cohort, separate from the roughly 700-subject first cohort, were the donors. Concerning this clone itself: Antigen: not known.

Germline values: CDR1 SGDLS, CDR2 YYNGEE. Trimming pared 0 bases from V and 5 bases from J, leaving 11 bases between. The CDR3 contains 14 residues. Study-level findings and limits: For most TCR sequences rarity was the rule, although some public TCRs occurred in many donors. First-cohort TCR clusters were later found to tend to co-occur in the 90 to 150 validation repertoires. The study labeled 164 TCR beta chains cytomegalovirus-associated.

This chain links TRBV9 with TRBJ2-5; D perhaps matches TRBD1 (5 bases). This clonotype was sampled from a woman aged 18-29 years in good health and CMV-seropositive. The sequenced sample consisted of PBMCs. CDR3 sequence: CASSVEGRVETQYF. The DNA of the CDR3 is TGTGCCAGCAGCGTAGAGGGCAGGGTGGAGACCCAGTACTTC.